These T cell receptor beta chains were read from a single sample in a study of blood T cells in healthy people across ages. MiXCR, run by TCRdb on the 5' RACE reads, gives a single entry per CDR3 protein. The sample lists some 1.5 million distinct CDR3 sequences; around 40% were seen once. The material sequenced was blood. The receptors derive from a young woman in good health. CDR3s include the opening cysteine and the closing phenylalanine or tryptophan. Each record gives: D gene, V gene, clone size, J gene, CDR3 DNA, CDR3 protein. A D gene is named only where the DNA matches it firmly. Size is stated for part of the rows, as once, few or many counts, or as a class when the clone is expanded.

d_call: .; v_call: TRBV7-9; clone_size: few; j_call: TRBJ1-5; cdr3_nt: TGTGCCAGCAGCTTAGTAGGGTTGGACAATCAGCCCCAGCATTTT; cdr3_aa: CASSLVGLDNQPQHF
d_call: TRBD1; v_call: TRBV5-1; clone_size: .; j_call: TRBJ1-5; cdr3_nt: TGCGCCAGCAGCGTGACCCAGGGGGATCAGCCCCAGCATTTT; cdr3_aa: CASSVTQGDQPQHF
d_call: .; v_call: TRBV14; clone_size: .; j_call: TRBJ2-7; cdr3_nt: TGTGCCAGCAGCCAAGAAGTTGGCAAGCTAACCTACGAGCAGTACTTC; cdr3_aa: CASSQEVGKLTYEQYF
d_call: .; v_call: TRBV7-2; clone_size: few; j_call: TRBJ1-2; cdr3_nt: TGTGCCAGCAGCTCACAACAGGGCGGCTATGGCTACACCTTC; cdr3_aa: CASSSQQGGYGYTF
d_call: .; v_call: TRBV7-3; clone_size: .; j_call: TRBJ2-1; cdr3_nt: TGTGCCAGCAGCTCATATCCCTCTGGACTGGCTTTCAATGAGCAGTTCTTC; cdr3_aa: CASSSYPSGLAFNEQFF
d_call: TRBD1; v_call: TRBV7-6; clone_size: .; j_call: TRBJ1-3; cdr3_nt: TGTGCCAGCAGCTTAGGAGGGAAGACAGGGCCCTCTGGAAACACCATATATTTT; cdr3_aa: CASSLGGKTGPSGNTIYF
d_call: .; v_call: TRBV6-5; clone_size: .; j_call: TRBJ2-1; cdr3_nt: TGTGCCAGCATTCAGAGGGGGGTGGAGCAGTTCTTC; cdr3_aa: CASIQRGVEQFF
d_call: .; v_call: TRBV5-6; clone_size: .; j_call: TRBJ1-4; cdr3_nt: TGTGCCAGCAGCTTCGGGGGGCGAACGGAAAAACTGTTTTTT; cdr3_aa: CASSFGGRTEKLFF
d_call: TRBD2; v_call: TRBV20-1; clone_size: .; j_call: TRBJ2-7; cdr3_nt: TGCAGTGCTAGAGCGCGAAGCGGGGCTAGCTCCTACAATGAGCAGTACTTC; cdr3_aa: CSARARSGASSYNEQYF
d_call: .; v_call: TRBV6-5; clone_size: .; j_call: TRBJ2-7; cdr3_nt: TGTGCCAGCAGTTACTCGATACCGTGGGTGGCGGTTCGATACGAGCAGTACTTC; cdr3_aa: CASSYSIPWVAVRYEQYF
d_call: .; v_call: TRBV20-1; clone_size: .; j_call: TRBJ1-2; cdr3_nt: TGCAGTGCTTCCCAGGAAGGGGTTTATGGCTACACCTTC; cdr3_aa: CSASQEGVYGYTF
d_call: TRBD1; v_call: TRBV6-5; clone_size: .; j_call: TRBJ1-1; cdr3_nt: TGTGCCAGCAGTTACTCGAGGACAGGGGAAGCTTTCTTT; cdr3_aa: CASSYSRTGEAFF